The following is a T cell receptor (beta chain) sequence with its context. The CDR3 has 14 amino acids. In germline, CDR1 is SGHTA, CDR2 FQGNSA. V lost 3 bases to trimming and J lost 4 bases, with 10 bases between them. This sample is part of a study of control samples from healthy donors and cancer patients. The protocol was immunoSEQ multiplex PCR, while the TCRdb copy is restricted to in-frame clones and leaves out a portion. This sample carries around 53,000 clones, 80% to 90% of them seen once, and the ten largest clones take 2.8%. This clonotype was sampled from a woman aged 50 to 60 with lung cancer. The specimen sequenced was PBMCs. V usage is TRBV7-2 and J usage is TRBJ1-3; D may be TRBD1 (6 bases). The CDR3 nucleotides are TGTGCCAGCAGCTTGGGGGGCTCGGGAAACACCATATATTTT. Amino acids: CASSLGGSGNTIYF.